This T cell receptor (beta chain) was captured in a study of beta chain features in type 1 diabetes. General study points: VDJ junctions sequenced from type 1 diabetes patients showed fewer insertions and more deletions. Any HLA-type effect on TCRB rearrangement remained unresolved here. Shortening of TCRB CDR3s, moderate but significant, appeared in all four CD4+ subsets of Type 1 diabetes patients.

This clone appeared a few times. No antigen is known for it. CDR1 and CDR2 from the germline V gene are SGHRS and YFSETQ. V was clipped by 2 bases and J by 0 bases, with 8 bases between them. The CDR3 is made up of 14 amino acids. All of the isolated RNA was reverse transcribed, so expressed TCRB transcripts were sequenced. This table comes from immunoSEQ multiplex PCR, and its TCRdb copy is limited to in-frame clones, with some not included. The data contain a few hundred thousand clones, 24% of them singletons. This sequence joins TRBV5-1 and TRBJ1-1, with D hard to call. This TCR was recovered from a woman aged 25-40 years with type 1 diabetes. Sequencing was carried out using naive CD4+ T cells from blood. CDR3: CASSLPRLNTEAFF. The CDR3 DNA follows: TGCGCCAGCAGCTTACCGAGGCTGAACACTGAAGCTTTCTTT.